These T cell receptor beta chains were read from a single sample in a study of post-analysis software for immune sequencing data. TCRdb processed the PCR reads anew with MiXCR; each CDR3 protein has one entry. The sample lists about 620,000 distinct CDR3 sequences; 44% were seen once. Sequencing used blood. The source of these receptors is a girl aged 5 to 17 with multiple sclerosis. The CDR3 runs from the conserved cysteine through the conserved F or W. The D gene is left open where the match is weak. Some rows have no size entry. The others give once, few or many, or a class for an expanded clone.

D | J | V | size | CDR3 | DNA
NA | TRBJ2-1 | TRBV6-4 | few | CASSIESENEQFF | TGTGCCAGCAGCATAGAGTCGGAGAATGAGCAGTTCTTC
TRBD1 | TRBJ2-3 | TRBV6-2/TRBV6-3 | few | CASSYSIGQGASDTQYF | TGTGCCAGCAGTTACTCTATCGGACAGGGGGCATCAGATACGCAGTATTTT
TRBD1 | TRBJ1-2 | TRBV7-8 | few | CATSTGTGYGYTF | TGTGCCACCTCGACCGGGACAGGGTATGGCTACACCTTC
NA | TRBJ2-1 | TRBV10-3 | NA | CAIAGGSNEQFF | TGTGCCATAGCTGGAGGAAGCAATGAGCAGTTCTTC
NA | TRBJ1-1 | TRBV9 | few | CASSVTGYQTEAFF | TGTGCCAGCAGCGTCACAGGGTATCAGACTGAAGCTTTCTTT
TRBD2 | TRBJ2-1 | TRBV12-3/TRBV12-4 | NA | CASRSGGGSYNEQFF | TGTGCCAGCAGGTCCGGGGGGGGGTCCTACAATGAGCAGTTCTTC
NA | TRBJ2-6 | TRBV12-3/TRBV12-4 | few | CASSLSGFSGANVLTF | TGTGCCAGCAGTTTATCGGGTTTTTCGGGGGCCAACGTCCTGACTTTC
NA | TRBJ1-2 | TRBV12-3/TRBV12-4 | few | CASSLPGFYGYTF | TGTGCCAGCAGTTTGCCGGGATTTTATGGCTACACCTTC
TRBD2 | TRBJ2-1 | TRBV20-1 | NA | CSARDPASGRAHNEQFF | TGCAGTGCTAGAGACCCGGCTAGCGGGAGGGCCCACAATGAGCAGTTCTTC
TRBD1 | TRBJ2-7 | TRBV12-3/TRBV12-4 | few | CASSRDREVYEQYF | TGTGCCAGCAGTCGGGACAGGGAAGTCTACGAGCAGTACTTC
TRBD1 | TRBJ2-1 | TRBV5-1 | few | CASRGGTGGINEQFF | TGCGCCAGCAGGGGAGGGACAGGGGGAATCAATGAGCAGTTCTTC
TRBD1 | TRBJ1-6 | TRBV6-6 | NA | CASSPPPGQRHSPLHF | TGTGCCAGCAGCCCCCCCCCGGGACAGAGGCATTCACCCCTCCACTTT
TRBD1 | TRBJ1-2 | TRBV4-2 | NA | CASSQVLVRTGGNYGYTF | TGTGCCAGCAGCCAAGTATTGGTCAGGACAGGGGGCAACTATGGCTACACCTTC
TRBD1 | TRBJ2-5 | TRBV11-2 | few | CASSPTGGFSQETQYF | TGTGCCAGCAGCCCGACAGGGGGGTTTAGTCAAGAGACCCAGTACTTC
TRBD2 | TRBJ2-7 | TRBV12-3/TRBV12-4 | NA | CASGGSGRAYEQYF | TGTGCCAGTGGGGGGAGCGGGAGGGCATACGAGCAGTACTTC
TRBD2 | TRBJ2-1 | TRBV12-3/TRBV12-4 | NA | CASSIGLAREQFF | TGTGCCAGCAGTATAGGACTAGCTCGGGAGCAGTTCTTC
NA | TRBJ2-5 | TRBV4-2 | NA | CASSQTWRAQETQYF | TGTGCCAGCAGCCAGACGTGGAGAGCCCAAGAGACCCAGTACTTC
NA | TRBJ2-7 | TRBV27 | few | CASSPLGPISSYEQYF | TGTGCCAGCAGTCCCCTGGGACCGATAAGCTCCTACGAGCAGTACTTC
TRBD1 | TRBJ1-2 | TRBV6-5 | NA | CASSARDRGRGGYTF | TGTGCCAGCAGTGCCCGGGACAGGGGGCGCGGGGGCTACACCTTC
NA | TRBJ1-5 | TRBV5-1 | NA | CASSWGGNQPQHF | TGCGCCAGCAGCTGGGGAGGGAATCAGCCCCAGCATTTT
TRBD1 | TRBJ2-5 | TRBV7-8 | NA | CASSLTGVQETQYF | TGTGCCAGCAGCTTAACAGGGGTTCAAGAGACCCAGTACTTC
NA | TRBJ1-1 | TRBV7-9 | few | CASSPTPGGTEAFF | TGTGCCAGCAGCCCTACCCCGGGGGGCACTGAAGCTTTCTTT
TRBD2 | TRBJ2-7 | TRBV6-6 | once | CASKREANEQYF | TGTGCCAGCAAGCGGGAGGCCAACGAGCAGTACTTC
NA | TRBJ2-5 | TRBV25-1 | few | CASSESRETQYF | TGTGCCAGCAGTGAATCTAGAGAGACCCAGTACTTC
TRBD2 | TRBJ2-1 | TRBV7-9 | NA | CASSLAGRISYNEQFF | TGTGCCAGCAGCCTAGCGGGAAGAATCTCCTACAATGAGCAGTTCTTC
NA | TRBJ2-6 | TRBV12-3/TRBV12-4 | once | CASTTGGGTGANVLTF | TGTGCCAGCACCACGGGTGGGGGGACCGGGGCCAACGTCCTGACTTTC
NA | TRBJ1-1 | TRBV12-3/TRBV12-4 | many | CASSFVRQDEAFF | TGTGCCAGCAGTTTTGTGCGGCAGGATGAAGCTTTCTTT
TRBD1 | TRBJ2-5 | TRBV10-3 | NA | CATRTGGEETQYF | TGTGCCACAAGGACAGGGGGTGAAGAGACCCAGTACTTC
TRBD2 | TRBJ2-1 | TRBV24-1 | NA | CATSDPVVSGRARDEQFF | TGTGCCACCAGTGATCCGGTCGTGAGCGGGAGGGCCAGGGATGAGCAGTTCTTC
TRBD1 | TRBJ2-7 | TRBV2 | few | CASKSTGLAYEQYF | TGTGCCAGCAAATCGACAGGGCTCGCCTACGAGCAGTACTTC
NA | TRBJ2-7 | TRBV20-1 | few | CSAGGTPTYEQYF | TGCAGTGCTGGGGGGACTCCTACCTACGAGCAGTACTTC
NA | TRBJ2-3 | TRBV20-1 | few | CSASPIRGLTADTQYF | TGCAGTGCTAGCCCCATCCGGGGACTTACCGCAGATACGCAGTATTTT
NA | TRBJ1-2 | TRBV12-3/TRBV12-4 | NA | CASSLSGDPIYGYTF | TGTGCCAGCAGTCTCTCCGGAGACCCCATCTATGGCTACACCTTC
NA | TRBJ2-3 | TRBV20-1 | NA | CSARAPGLTTDTQYF | TGCAGTGCTAGAGCCCCCGGGTTGACCACAGATACGCAGTATTTT
TRBD1 | TRBJ2-7 | TRBV20-1 | NA | CSARDRAPQEQYF | TGCAGTGCTAGGGACAGGGCGCCGCAAGAGCAGTACTTC